Below are 13 T cell receptor beta chains sequenced from a single sample in a study of cytomegalovirus exposure and HLA in healthy donors. The PCR ran on 60 Vbeta and 13 Jbeta primers. Clones were read by immunoSEQ multiplex PCR, and TCRdb kept only the in-frame ones, dropping some. The profile shows 130,000 or so clones, around 8.5% of them singletons. The source material was PBMCs. The receptors derive from a man aged 35-49 years in good health and CMV-seronegative.

The chain carries TRBV5-1 and TRBJ1-2; D gene unclear. The CDR3 covers 15 residues. Per germline, CDR1 SGHRS and CDR2 YFSETQ. V was clipped by 1 base and J by 0 bases, with 10 bases between them. The CDR3 DNA reads TGCGCCAGCAGCTTGAATCCCCTAACTAACTATGGCTACACCTTC. Residues: CASSLNPLTNYGYTF.

In its sample, this clone was seen a few times. The rearrangement uses TRBV30 and TRBJ1-1; D ambiguous. CDR1 GTSNPN and CDR2 SVGIG come from the germline V gene (reference sequence). Trimming left V 2 bases short and J 0 bases short, with 13 bases between. The CDR3 is made up of 15 amino acids. CDR3 in DNA: TGTGCCTGGAGTTCACGGGTCTTCATGAACACTGAAGCTTTCTTT. It specifies CAWSSRVFMNTEAFF.

This clone was counted between two and nine times. The V and J genes are TRBV6-1 and TRBJ1-5; 7 bases map to TRBD1. The CDR3 covers 14 residues. Germline assignment: CDR1 MNHNS and CDR2 SASEGT. Unmatched junction bases numbered 9, after V lost 8 bases and J lost 5 bases. For the CDR3, the DNA is TGTGCCAGCTCCCCGGGACAGAGTTATCAGCCCCAGCATTTT. This sequence encodes CASSPGQSYQPQHF.

This sequence joins TRBV6-5 and TRBJ1-5; TRBD1 is a possible D gene (5 bases). Trimming removed 5 bases at V and 4 bases at J, with 15 bases between. The CDR3 length is 15 residues. Germline values: CDR1 MNHEY, CDR2 SVGAGI. CDR3 coding DNA: TGTGCCAGCAGTAGGATGACGGGGGGTAATCAGCCCCAGCATTTT. Encoded protein: CASSRMTGGNQPQHF.

In its sample, this clone was seen a few times. The genes are TRBV30 and TRBJ1-5; tentatively, D is TRBD1 (5 bases). There are 14 residues in the CDR3. V gave up 0 bases and J gave up 4 bases, with 10 bases separating them. Germline loops: CDR1 GTSNPN, CDR2 SVGIG (reference sequence). The CDR3 reads CAWSVNRRNQPQHF. CDR3 bases: TGTGCCTGGAGTGTAAACAGGAGAAATCAGCCCCAGCATTTT.

This clone has only a few counts. The rearrangement joins TRBV4-2 to TRBJ2-3; no clear D gene. V lost 0 bases and J lost 0, with 13 bases in between. Looked up from germline, CDR1 is LGHNA and CDR2 is YNFKEQ. This CDR3 is built from 17 residues. CDR3 residues: CASSQERDSPSTDTQYF. As DNA, the CDR3 is TGTGCCAGCAGCCAAGAGAGAGACTCTCCTAGCACAGATACGCAGTATTTT.

The gene calls are TRBV5-6 and TRBJ2-5; TRBD2 agrees at 14 bases. After removal of 4 bases from V and 5 bases from J, the junction contained 4 bases not matched to a gene. Germline lookup yields CDR1 SGHDT and CDR2 YYEEEE. CDR3 length: 15 residues. CDR3 amino acids: CASSRRLAGGETQYF. In nucleotides, the CDR3 is TGTGCCAGCAGCCGGAGACTAGCGGGAGGGGAGACCCAGTACTTC.

With regard to this clone: Other DNA sequences in the same sample also yield this CDR3. The chain couples TRBV7-3 to TRBJ2-3; D may be TRBD2 (5 bases). Trimming left V 2 bases short and J 5 bases short, with 11 bases between. The CDR3 contains 14 residues. Germline CDR1 and CDR2: SGHTA and FQGTGA. For the CDR3, the DNA is TGTGCCAGCAGCTTATCCCCTCGGGGAGATACGCAGTATTTT. This encodes CASSLSPRGDTQYF.

This clone has only a few counts. The V gene is TRBV5-1, the J gene TRBJ2-1, with TRBD1 identical over 7 bases. The length of the CDR3 is 14 residues. The J segment lost 7 bases and the V segment lost 3 bases, leaving 7 bases of the junction unmatched. From germline, CDR1 is SGHRS and CDR2 YFSETQ. The chain's CDR3 is CASSSRTGRNEQFF. The CDR3 DNA reads as TGCGCCAGCAGCTCGAGGACAGGTAGAAATGAGCAGTTCTTC.

As DNA, the CDR3 is TGCGCCAGCAGCCTGGGACTAGCGGTGCTGAACACCGGGGAGCTGTTTTTT. Translation: CASSLGLAVLNTGELFF. The chain is built from TRBV4-3 and TRBJ2-2; 11 nucleotides match TRBD2. From germline, CDR1 is LGHNA and CDR2 YSLEER. With V trimmed by 4 bases and J by 1 base, 5 bases remained unmatched. The length of the CDR3 is 17 residues.

This clone occurred a few times. The chain links TRBV7-9 to TRBJ2-6; D is unclear. V was shortened by 3 bases and J by 0 bases, with 6 bases between the two germline ends. The CDR3 runs to 15 residues. CDR1 is SEHNR and CDR2 is FQNEAQ in the germline V gene (reference sequence). The DNA of the CDR3 is TGTGCCAGCAGCTTCCACAGCTCTGGGGCCAACGTCCTGACTTTC. Protein: CASSFHSSGANVLTF. The whole variable domain, filled in from reference TRBV7-9 and TRBJ2-6, reads DTGVSQNPRHKITKRGQNVTFRCDPISEHNRLYWYRQTLGQGPEFLTYFQNEAQLEKSRLLSDRFSAERPKGSFSTLEIQRTEQGDSAMYLCASSFHSSGANVLTFGAGSRLTVL.

With regard to this clone: The identical CDR3 is also encoded by other nucleotide sequences in the sample. V is TRBV6-5 and J is TRBJ1-1, with no clear D. The CDR3 has 12 amino acids. V was clipped by 5 bases and J by 1 base, with 5 bases between them. Germline CDR1 reads MNHEY; CDR2 reads SVGAGI. CDR3 DNA sequence: TGTGCCAGCAGTCGGGGGAACACTGAAGCTTTCTTT. Its protein product is CASSRGNTEAFF.

This clone was recorded a few times. The rearrangement joins TRBV5-1 to TRBJ2-2; 9 bases fit TRBD2. The J segment lost 6 bases and the V segment lost 4 bases, leaving 7 bases of the junction unmatched. Germline loops: CDR1 SGHRS, CDR2 YFSETQ. CDR3 length equals 15 residues. The DNA for the CDR3 is TGCGCCAGCAGCGAAGTGCGGGGGGGCCCCGGGGAGCTGTTTTTT. Translation: CASSEVRGGPGELFF.